This note documents a single T cell receptor (beta chain) sequence. No antigen is known for it. Generated by immunoSEQ multiplex PCR, the TCRdb table keeps only in-frame clones and is missing some. The sample holds 64,000 or so clones, 78% seen once. Under the ViraFEST assay, PBMC were stimulated with viral peptide pools so that antigen-specific CD4+ T cells expanded. Sequencing was performed afterwards. Following an approximately 9-day culture, CD4+ T cells were purified. Each participant was given two doses of one vaccine (BNT162b2 or mRNA-1273). This specimen comes from a study of vaccination effects on CD4 cells after COVID-19. Turning to the study itself: A median of 72 days separated the second dose and sampling. Overall study results and limits: In the study, convalescent patients were few, and early post-infection timepoints were absent.

The clonotype was recovered from a human donor who received a COVID-19 vaccine. The specimen was CD4+ T cells from PBMCs cultured with HCoV-OC43 spike peptides, collected after COVID-19 vaccination. Subset noted: HCoV-OC43 spike overlapping peptide pool stimulation.

The CDR3 protein is CASSWTAGGETQYF. The DNA of the CDR3 is TGTGCCAGCAGCTGGACAGCAGGGGGAGAGACCCAGTACTTC. This sequence joins TRBV6-5 and TRBJ2-5; 7 bases align to TRBD1. The CDR3 has 14 amino acids. Germline trimming cut 6 bases from V and 4 bases from J; bases unmatched to any gene: 8. Germline CDR1 MNHEY, CDR2 SVGAGI.